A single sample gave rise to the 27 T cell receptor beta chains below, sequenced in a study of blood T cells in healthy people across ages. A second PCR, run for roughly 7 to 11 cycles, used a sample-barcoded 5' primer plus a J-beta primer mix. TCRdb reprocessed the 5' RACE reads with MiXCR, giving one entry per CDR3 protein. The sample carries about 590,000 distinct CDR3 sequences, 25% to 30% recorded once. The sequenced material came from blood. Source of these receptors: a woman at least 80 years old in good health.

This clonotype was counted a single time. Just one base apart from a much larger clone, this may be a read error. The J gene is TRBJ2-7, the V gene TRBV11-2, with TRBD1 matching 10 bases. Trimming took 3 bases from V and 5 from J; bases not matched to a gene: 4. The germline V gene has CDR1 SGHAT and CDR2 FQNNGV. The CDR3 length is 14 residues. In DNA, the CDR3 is TGTGCCAGCAGCTTCGACGGGACAGGGGACGAGCAGTACTTC. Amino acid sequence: CASSFDGTGDEQYF.

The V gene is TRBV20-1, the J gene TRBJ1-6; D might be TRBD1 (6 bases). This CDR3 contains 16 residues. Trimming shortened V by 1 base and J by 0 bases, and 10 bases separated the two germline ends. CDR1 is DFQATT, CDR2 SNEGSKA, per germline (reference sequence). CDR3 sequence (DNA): TGCAGTGCTAGAGTGTCGGACAGCTCCTATAATTCACCCCTCCACTTT. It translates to CSARVSDSSYNSPLHF.

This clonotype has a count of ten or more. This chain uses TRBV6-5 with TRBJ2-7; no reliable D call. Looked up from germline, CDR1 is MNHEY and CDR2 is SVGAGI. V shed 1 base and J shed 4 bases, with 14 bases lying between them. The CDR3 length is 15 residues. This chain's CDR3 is CASSYFGRRGYEQYF. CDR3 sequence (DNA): TGTGCCAGCAGTTACTTCGGGCGAAGAGGTTACGAGCAGTACTTC.

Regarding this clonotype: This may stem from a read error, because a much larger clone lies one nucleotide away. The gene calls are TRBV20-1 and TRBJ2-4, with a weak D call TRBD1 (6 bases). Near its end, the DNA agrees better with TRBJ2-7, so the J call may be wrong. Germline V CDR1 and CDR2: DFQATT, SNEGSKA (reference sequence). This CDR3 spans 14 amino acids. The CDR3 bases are TGCAGTGCTACTAGGACAGAGGGGCTCTACGAGCAGTACTTC. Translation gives CSATRTEGLYEQYF.

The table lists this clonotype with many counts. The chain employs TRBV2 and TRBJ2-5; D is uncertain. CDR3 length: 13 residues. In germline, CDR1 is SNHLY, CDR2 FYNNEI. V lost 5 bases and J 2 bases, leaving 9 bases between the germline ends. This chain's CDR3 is CASSPDQQETQYF. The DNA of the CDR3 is TGTGCCAGCAGTCCTGACCAGCAAGAGACCCAGTACTTC. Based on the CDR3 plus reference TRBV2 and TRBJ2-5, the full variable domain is EPEVTQTPSHQVTQMGQEVILRCVPISNHLYFYWYRQILGQKVEFLVSFYNNEISEKSEIFDDQFSVERPDGSNFTLKIRSTKLEDSAMYFCASSPDQQETQYFGPGTRLLVL.

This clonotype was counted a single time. CDR3 nucleotides: TGTGCCTGGACGCCAGGTTATAATTCACCCCTCCACTTT. It encodes CAWTPGYNSPLHF. This chain links TRBV30 with TRBJ1-6; D ambiguous. Germline V gene sequence: CDR1 GTSNPN, CDR2 SVGIG (reference sequence). V gave up 4 bases and J gave up 4 bases, with 8 bases separating them. This CDR3 is 13 amino acids long. Using reference TRBV30 and TRBJ1-6 for the parts outside the CDR3, the full variable domain is SQTIHQWPATLVQPVGSPLSLECTVEGTSNPNLYWYRQAAGRGLQLLFYSVGIGQISSEVPQNLSASRPQDRQFILSSKKLLLSDSGFYLCAWTPGYNSPLHFGNGTRLTVT.

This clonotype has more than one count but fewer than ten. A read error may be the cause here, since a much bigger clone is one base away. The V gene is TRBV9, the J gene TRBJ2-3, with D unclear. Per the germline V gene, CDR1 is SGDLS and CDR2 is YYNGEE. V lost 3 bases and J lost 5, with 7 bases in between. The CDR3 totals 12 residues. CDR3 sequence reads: CASSEVGDTQYF. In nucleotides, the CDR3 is TGTGCCAGCAGCGAGGTCGGAGATACGCAGTATTTT.

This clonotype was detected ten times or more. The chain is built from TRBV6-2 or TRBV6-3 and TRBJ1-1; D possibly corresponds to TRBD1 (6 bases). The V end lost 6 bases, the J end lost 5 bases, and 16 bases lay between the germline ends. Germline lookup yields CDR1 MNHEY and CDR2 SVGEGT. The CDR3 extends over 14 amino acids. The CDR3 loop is CASRELTGRTEAFF. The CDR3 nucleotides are TGTGCCAGCAGAGAACTTACAGGGAGGACTGAAGCTTTCTTT.

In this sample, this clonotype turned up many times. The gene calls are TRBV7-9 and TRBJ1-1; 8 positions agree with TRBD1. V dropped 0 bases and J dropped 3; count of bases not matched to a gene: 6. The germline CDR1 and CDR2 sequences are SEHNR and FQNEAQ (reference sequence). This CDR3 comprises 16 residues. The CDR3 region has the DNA TGTGCCAGCAGCTTAGCGGGTACAGGGGGGCACACTGAAGCTTTCTTT. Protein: CASSLAGTGGHTEAFF.

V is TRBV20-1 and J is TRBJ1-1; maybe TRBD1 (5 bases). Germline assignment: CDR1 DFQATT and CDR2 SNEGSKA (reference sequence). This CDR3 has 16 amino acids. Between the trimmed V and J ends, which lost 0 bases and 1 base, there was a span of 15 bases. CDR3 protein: CSARDSQGSANTEAFF. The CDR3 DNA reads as TGCAGTGCTAGAGATAGTCAGGGAAGTGCGAACACTGAAGCTTTCTTT.

For the CDR3, the DNA is TGCAGCGATGTGCGGGGGCAAGAGACCCAGTACTTC. The encoded protein is CSDVRGQETQYF. J is TRBJ2-5 and V is TRBV29-1; 7 bases match TRBD2. The CDR3 extends over 12 amino acids. Germline assignment: CDR1 SQVTM and CDR2 ANQGSEA. The V gene end was trimmed by 7 bases and the J gene end by 2 bases; junction bases not matched to a gene: 4.

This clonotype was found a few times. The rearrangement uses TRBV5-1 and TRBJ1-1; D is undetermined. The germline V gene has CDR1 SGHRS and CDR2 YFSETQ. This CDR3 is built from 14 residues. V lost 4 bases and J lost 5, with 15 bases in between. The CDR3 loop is CASSTSGSGTEAFF. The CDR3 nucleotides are TGCGCCAGCAGCACATCCGGTTCGGGGACTGAAGCTTTCTTT.

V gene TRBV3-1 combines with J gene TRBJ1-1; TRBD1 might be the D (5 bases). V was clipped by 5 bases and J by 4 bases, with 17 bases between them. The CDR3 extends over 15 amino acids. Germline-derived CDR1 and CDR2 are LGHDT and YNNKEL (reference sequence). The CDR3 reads CASSDGQGPLTEAFF. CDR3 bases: TGTGCCAGCAGCGATGGACAAGGACCGCTCACTGAAGCTTTCTTT.

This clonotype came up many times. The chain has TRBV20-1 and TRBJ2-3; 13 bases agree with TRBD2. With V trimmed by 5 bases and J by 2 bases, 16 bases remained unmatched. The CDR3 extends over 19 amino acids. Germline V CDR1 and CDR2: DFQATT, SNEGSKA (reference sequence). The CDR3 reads CSALRTSGGPEVLTDTQYF. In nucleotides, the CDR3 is TGCAGTGCTCTACGGACTAGCGGGGGCCCCGAGGTCCTCACAGATACGCAGTATTTT.

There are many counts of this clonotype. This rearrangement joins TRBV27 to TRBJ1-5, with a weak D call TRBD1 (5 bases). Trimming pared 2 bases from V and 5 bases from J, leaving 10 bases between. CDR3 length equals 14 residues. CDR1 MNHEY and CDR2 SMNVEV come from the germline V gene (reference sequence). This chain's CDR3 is CASSLSGAHQPQHF. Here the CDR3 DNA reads TGTGCCAGCAGTTTAAGTGGGGCGCATCAGCCCCAGCATTTT.

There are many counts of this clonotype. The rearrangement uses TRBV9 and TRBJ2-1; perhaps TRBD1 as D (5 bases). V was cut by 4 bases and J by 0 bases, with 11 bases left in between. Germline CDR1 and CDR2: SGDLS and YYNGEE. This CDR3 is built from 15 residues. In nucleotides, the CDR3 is TGTGCCAGCAGCACTCAGGGTAGCTCCTACAATGAGCAGTTCTTC. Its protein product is CASSTQGSSYNEQFF.

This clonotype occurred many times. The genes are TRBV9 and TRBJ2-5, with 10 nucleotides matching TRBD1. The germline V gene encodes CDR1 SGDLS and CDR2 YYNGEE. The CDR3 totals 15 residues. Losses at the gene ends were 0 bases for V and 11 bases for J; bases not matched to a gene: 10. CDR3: CASSVAGQGFLEQYF. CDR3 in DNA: TGTGCCAGCAGCGTAGCGGGACAGGGGTTCCTTGAGCAGTACTTC. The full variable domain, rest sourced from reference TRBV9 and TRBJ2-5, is DSGVTQTPKHLITATGQRVTLRCSPRSGDLSVYWYQQSLDQGLQFLIQYYNGEERAKGNILERFSAQQFPDLHSELNLSSLELGDSALYFCASSVAGQGFLEQYFGPGTRLLVL.

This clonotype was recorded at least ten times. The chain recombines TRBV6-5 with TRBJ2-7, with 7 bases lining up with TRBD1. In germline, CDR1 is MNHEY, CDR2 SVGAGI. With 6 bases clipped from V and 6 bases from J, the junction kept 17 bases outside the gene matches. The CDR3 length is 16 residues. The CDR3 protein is CASSRSPGQLRLEQYF. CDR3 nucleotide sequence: TGTGCCAGCAGCCGGTCTCCGGGACAGCTTCGGCTCGAGCAGTACTTC.

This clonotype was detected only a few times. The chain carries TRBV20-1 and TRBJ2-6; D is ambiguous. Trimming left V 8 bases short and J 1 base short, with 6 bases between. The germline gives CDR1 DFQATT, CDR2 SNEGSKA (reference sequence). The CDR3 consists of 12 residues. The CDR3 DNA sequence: TGCAGTACCAGATCTGGGGCCAACGTCCTGACTTTC. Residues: CSTRSGANVLTF.

The CDR3 loop is CAWSVRVGGTNSNQPQHF. As DNA, the CDR3 is TGTGCCTGGAGTGTACGGGTAGGGGGAACTAATAGCAATCAGCCCCAGCATTTT. The V and J genes are TRBV30 and TRBJ1-5, with a weak D call TRBD1 (6 bases). The CDR3 loop spans 18 amino acids. The germline gives CDR1 GTSNPN, CDR2 SVGIG (reference sequence). The V gene lost 0 bases and the J gene lost 0 bases, with 18 bases spanning the gap.

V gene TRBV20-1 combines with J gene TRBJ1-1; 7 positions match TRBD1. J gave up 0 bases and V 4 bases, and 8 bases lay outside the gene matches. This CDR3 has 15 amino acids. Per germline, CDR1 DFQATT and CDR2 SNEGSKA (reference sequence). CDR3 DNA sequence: TGCAGTGCTAAAGGGGACAGCCTGATGAACACTGAAGCTTTCTTT. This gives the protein CSAKGDSLMNTEAFF.

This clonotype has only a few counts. The DNA for the CDR3 is TGTGCCAGCAGTTTGAGGGGGTTGGATGAGCAGTACTTC. Translated, it gives CASSLRGLDEQYF. The chain is built from TRBV28 and TRBJ2-7, with TRBD1 as a possible D gene (6 bases). The CDR3 loop spans 13 amino acids. V dropped 3 bases and J dropped 7 bases, with 13 bases sitting between them. Per the germline V gene, CDR1 is MDHEN and CDR2 is SYDVKM.

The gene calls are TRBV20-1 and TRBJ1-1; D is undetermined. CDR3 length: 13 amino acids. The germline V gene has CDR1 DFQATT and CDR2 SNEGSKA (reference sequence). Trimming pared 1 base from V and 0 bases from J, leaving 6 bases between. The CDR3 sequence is CSARASVNTEAFF. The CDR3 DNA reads TGCAGTGCTAGAGCTTCGGTGAACACTGAAGCTTTCTTT.

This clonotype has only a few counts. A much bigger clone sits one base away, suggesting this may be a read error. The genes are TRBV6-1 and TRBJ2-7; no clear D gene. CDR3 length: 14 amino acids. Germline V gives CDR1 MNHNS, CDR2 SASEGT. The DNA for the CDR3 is TGTGCCGGCAGTGAAGGTCCGGCCTCCTACGAGCAGTACTTC. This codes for CAGSEGPASYEQYF.

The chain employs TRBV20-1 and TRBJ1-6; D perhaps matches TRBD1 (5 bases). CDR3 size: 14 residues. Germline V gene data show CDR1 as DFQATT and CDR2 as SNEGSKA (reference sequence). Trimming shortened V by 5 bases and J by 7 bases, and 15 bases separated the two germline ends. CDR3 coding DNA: TGCAGTGCTTCCGTCGGGGACCCCAATTCACCCCTCCACTTT. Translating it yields CSASVGDPNSPLHF.

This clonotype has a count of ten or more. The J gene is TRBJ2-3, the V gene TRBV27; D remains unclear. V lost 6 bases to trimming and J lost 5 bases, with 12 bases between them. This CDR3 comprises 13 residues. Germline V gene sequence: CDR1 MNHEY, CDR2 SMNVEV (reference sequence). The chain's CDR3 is CASSIRTGDTQYF. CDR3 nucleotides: TGTGCCAGCAGCATACGGACCGGAGATACGCAGTATTTT.

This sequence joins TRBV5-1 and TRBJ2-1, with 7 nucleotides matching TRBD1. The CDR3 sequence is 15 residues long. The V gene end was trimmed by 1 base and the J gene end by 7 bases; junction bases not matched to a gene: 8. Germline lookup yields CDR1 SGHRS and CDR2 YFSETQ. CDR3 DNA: TGCGCCAGCAGCTTGCGACAGGGTGAGGGGAATGAGCAGTTCTTC. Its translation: CASSLRQGEGNEQFF.